The T cell receptor beta chain described here comes from a study of blood T cells in healthy people across ages (dated by TCRdb to the mid-2010s). General notes on the study: In model experiments, template switching captured about one uniquely barcoded TCR beta cDNA molecule for every two T cells. Donors were grouped into four age groups: young (average roughly 15 years), middle-aged (roughly 40), aged (roughly 62) and long-lived (around 80). Using deep sequencing normalized with unique cDNA molecular identifiers, the study measured how TCR beta repertoire diversity changes with age. Using the same blood draw, the study looked at two additional independent replicas of 1 million unique cDNA reads for two donors, one aged 18 to 30 and the other aged 80 or older. To avoid experimental bias, donors of different ages were spread randomly across the sequencing lanes. Points the paper makes about the study in general: Donor CMV infection status was unknown, potentially confounding age-related changes in expanded clonotypes. Compared with the aged group, more naive CD4+ T cells, fewer expanded clones and increased TCR diversity were shown by the long-lived group, suggesting age selection. Observed TCR beta diversity per million T cells fell roughly linearly with age, and a significant reduction was already apparent by age around 40. There was a strong correlation between observed TCR beta diversity and the percentage of naive T cells measured by flow cytometry. Estimates of total diversity based on one million sequenced T cells were regarded as lower bounds and as underestimates. Because profiling used bulk unsorted PBMCs, naive and antigen-experienced compartments could not be compared conclusively.

Comments on this clonotype: The specificity of this receptor is unknown. Per-base qualities were not stored, and no clone one base away is much larger.

The cysteine opens and the phenylalanine closes a CDR3 of 16 amino acids. Of all the DNA, just the CDR3 is kept, 48 bases in frame from base 1. For CDR1 and CDR2, the germline V gene lists SGHRS and YFSETQ. V is clipped by 3 bases and J by 0 bases, and the sequence between their germline boundaries is 14 bases long. The donors were a few dozen Caucasian individuals from Russia, aged 6 to 90 years, who were systemically healthy. Roughly 11 milliliters of peripheral blood were drawn from each donor into EDTA-treated Vacutainer tubes. Ficoll-Paque density-gradient centrifugation was used to isolate PBMCs, with at least 7 million per sample. Trizol reagent was used to extract total RNA from PBMCs, with at least 6 micrograms per sample. The percentages of naive CD45RAhigh/CD27high T cells were determined by flow cytometry on a PBMC aliquot from every donor. The method was 5' RACE. Sequencer: Illumina HiSeq 2500. A second PCR of roughly 6 to 11 cycles was run with a J-beta primer mix and a sample-barcoded 5' primer. Each TCR beta cDNA molecule received a unique molecular identifier from a template-switch 5' adaptor carrying 12 random nucleotides. Each sample yielded at least 2.5 million CDR3-containing paired-end reads. The Mint cDNA synthesis kit, primed by a TRBC-specific oligonucleotide, was used to synthesize first-strand cDNA from all RNA. After uracil-DNA glycosylase treatment, a first 18-cycle PCR used universal primers M1SS and BC2_uni_R on all cDNA. On the study's bioinformatics: For normalization, 1 million high-quality reads, each with a distinct molecular identifier, were randomly selected from each sample. Instead of being binned into consensus sequences, reads with shared molecular identifiers were discarded. MiTCR, with a Q25 quality threshold and the strictest error-elimination algorithm, was used for CDR3 identification, clonotype clustering and error correction. A nonparametric unseen species model with Euler transformation was used to estimate a lower bound on total TCR beta diversity. TCRdb's own reprocessing of the public reads used fastp at Q25 and MiXCR and kept productive beta chains. CDR3 protein sequences are deduplicated, and each keeps its most common genes and DNA. The V and J calls here are based on TCRdb, not the publication. The sample table contains about 1.8 million distinct CDR3 sequences; only one count was recorded for around half of them. Approximately 2% of the sample comes from the top ten.

The clonotype was recovered from a woman aged 40 to 50 in good health. Sequencing was carried out using blood. The rearrangement joined TRBV5-1 to TRBJ2-3; a tentative D match to TRBD1 spans 7 bases. The CDR3 is CASSSQGGQSTDTQYF. The nucleotide sequence is TGCGCCAGCAGCTCTCAGGGGGGCCAAAGCACAGATACGCAGTATTTT.